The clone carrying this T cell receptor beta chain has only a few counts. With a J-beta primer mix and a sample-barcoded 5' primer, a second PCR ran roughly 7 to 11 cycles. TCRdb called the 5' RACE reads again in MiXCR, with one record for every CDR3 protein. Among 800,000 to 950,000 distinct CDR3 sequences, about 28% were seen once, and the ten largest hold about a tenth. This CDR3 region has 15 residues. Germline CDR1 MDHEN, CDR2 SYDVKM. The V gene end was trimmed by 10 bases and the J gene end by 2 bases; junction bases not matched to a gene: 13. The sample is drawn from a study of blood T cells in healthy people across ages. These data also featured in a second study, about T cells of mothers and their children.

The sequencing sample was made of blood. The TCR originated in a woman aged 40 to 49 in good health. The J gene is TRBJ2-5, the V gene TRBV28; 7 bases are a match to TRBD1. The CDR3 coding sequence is TGTGCCACCTCTAAACCGACAGGGCTGCAAGAGACCCAGTACTTC. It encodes CATSKPTGLQETQYF.